A selection of T cell receptor beta chains follows, all from one sample in a study of Graves' ophthalmopathy and Graves' hyperthyroidism. Each CDR3 protein gets one entry after TCRdb re-called the multiplex PCR reads with MiXCR. The sample yields hundreds of thousands of distinct CDR3 sequences, over 20% seen once. Source material: peripheral blood. The receptors were gathered from a woman aged 18-35 years with stable Graves' hyperthyroidism. Some clones in this sample may be carry-over from other donors' samples. Each CDR3 is given with its conserved first and last residue. A D gene is named only where the DNA matches it firmly. Clone size appears in some rows only: once, few, many, or a class for an expanded clone.

v_gene	abundance	j_gene	d_gene	CDR3nt	CDR3aa
TRBV7-2	many	TRBJ2-5	TRBD2	TGTGCCAGCAGCTTAGCCCCTGGGGCGGGGGGAGAGACCCAGTACTTC	CASSLAPGAGGETQYF
TRBV12-3/TRBV12-4	many	TRBJ2-7	NA	TGTGCCAGCAGTCCCCGGGGAGGAGGGTCCTACGAGCAGTACTTC	CASSPRGGGSYEQYF
TRBV13	NA	TRBJ2-7	NA	TGTGCCAGCAGCATCGGACGGTCCGGCGAGCAGTACTTC	CASSIGRSGEQYF
TRBV6-1	many	TRBJ2-7	NA	TGTGCCAGCACCAGAGGAACGGATTCCTACGAGCAGTACTTC	CASTRGTDSYEQYF
TRBV6-1	NA	TRBJ2-5	TRBD2	TGTGCCAGCGGAAGAATAGCGGGGGACCAAGAGACCCAGTACTTC	CASGRIAGDQETQYF
TRBV19	NA	TRBJ2-2	NA	TGTGCCAGCCGGCTCCTTCCAGCAAGCGGGGAGCTGTTTTTT	CASRLLPASGELFF
TRBV7-8	NA	TRBJ1-5	NA	TGTGCCAGCAGCCCAGGACGGGTGCATCAGCCCCAGCATTTT	CASSPGRVHQPQHF
TRBV27	many	TRBJ2-2	NA	TGTGCCAGCAGTTTACAGTCGAACACCGGGGAGCTGTTTTTT	CASSLQSNTGELFF
TRBV5-4	few	TRBJ2-7	TRBD1	TGTGCCAGCAGCCGAGGGACAGGTGTCTCCTTCGAGCAGTACTTC	CASSRGTGVSFEQYF
TRBV28	NA	TRBJ2-7	TRBD1	TGTGCCAGCAGCCTTTCGGGACAGGGTATCTACGAGCAGTACTTC	CASSLSGQGIYEQYF
TRBV6-1	many	TRBJ1-2	NA	TGTGCCAGCAGGACGGATGGCTACACCTTC	CASRTDGYTF
TRBV11-2	many	TRBJ1-2	TRBD1	TGTGCCAGCAGTGGGACAGGACCCGCTCCTGACTATGGCTACACCTTC	CASSGTGPAPDYGYTF
TRBV10-3	few	TRBJ2-5	TRBD2	TGTGCCATCAGCGGGACTAGCGGGGGCCAAGAGACCCAGTACTTC	CAISGTSGGQETQYF
TRBV30	many	TRBJ2-2	TRBD2	TGTGCCTGGAGTTCCGGACTAGCGGTCTCTTTGTTTTTT	CAWSSGLAVSLFF
TRBV6-1	NA	TRBJ2-7	TRBD1	TGTGCCAGCAGTCAACCGGACAGGTTCTACGAGCAGTACTTC	CASSQPDRFYEQYF
TRBV20-1	many	TRBJ2-4	TRBD1	TGCAGTGCTCCTCTGGGACAGGGGAGGGATGGCATTAAGTACTTC	CSAPLGQGRDGIKYF